This TCR beta chain emerged from a study of CXCR3-negative and CXCR3-positive naive CD8 T cells. Whole-study context: Roughly 1.5 +/- 0.3 million TRB reads came from each library, giving around 140 million in total. Study findings and constraints: CXCR3-positive naive cells had TRB CDR3s that were more hydrophobic than CXCR3-negative naive cells had. Researchers reported similar TRBV-TRBJ usage in naive CXCR3-negative and CXCR3-positive cells, though memory differed.

TRB cDNA libraries were made by UMI-labeled 5' RACE. TCRdb re-called the 5' RACE reads and gives one entry per CDR3 protein, without DNA. The sample's table shows about 58,000 distinct CDR3 sequences. Identification of naive CD8+ T cells rested on CD45RO-CCR7+CD27+CD95- status. As for this clonotype: The antigen is not known.

The sequenced material came from naive CXCR3- CD8+ T cells from blood. Subset specified: CD45RO-CCR7+CD27+CD95- naive CD8+ T cells lacking CXCR3 (TNR3-). The receptor comes from a human donor in good health. Some clones in this sample may be carry-over from other donors' samples.

CDR3 sequence: CASSYSTGNYGYTF. The chain couples TRBV6-5 to TRBJ1-2. Germline loops: CDR1 MNHEY, CDR2 SVGAGI. The CDR3 totals 14 residues.